One and the same sample provided the 29 T cell receptor beta chains below, sequenced in a study of cytomegalovirus exposure and HLA in healthy donors. PCR was performed using 60 Vbeta and 13 Jbeta primers. The repertoire was sequenced with immunoSEQ multiplex PCR; TCRdb's copy has only in-frame clones and lacks some. The sample shows more than 90,000 clones, around 81% of them seen only once. What was sequenced was PBMCs. The receptor source for this set is a woman between 65 and 79 years old in good health and CMV-seropositive.

The rearrangement joins TRBV19 to TRBJ2-3; TRBD1 matches 11 bases. The V gene's germline CDR1 is LNHDA and CDR2 SQIVND (reference sequence). V shed 1 base, J shed 4 bases, and the junction held 7 bases outside the gene matches. The CDR3 spans 17 residues. This CDR3 reads CASSIAGTGGTADTQYF. In DNA, the CDR3 is TGTGCCAGTAGTATAGCGGGGACAGGGGGTACGGCAGATACGCAGTATTTT.

This chain connects TRBV7-8 to TRBJ2-7; unclear D gene. The germline CDR1 and CDR2 sequences are SGHVS and FQNEAQ. The CDR3 has 16 amino acids. Trimming shortened V by 6 bases and J by 4 bases, and 22 bases separated the two germline ends. The CDR3 DNA sequence: TGTGCCAGCAGTTTTTTCAAGCAGAAGGCGGCATACGAGCAGTACTTC. Encoded protein: CASSFFKQKAAYEQYF.

The CDR3 region is CASGPRTVTSTDTQYF. DNA for the CDR3: TGCGCCAGCGGCCCGCGGACAGTAACTAGCACAGATACGCAGTATTTT. This chain connects TRBV5-1 to TRBJ2-3, with D perhaps TRBD1 (6 bases). The germline CDR1 and CDR2 sequences are SGHRS and YFSETQ. This CDR3 contains 16 residues. V was clipped by 7 bases and J by 0 bases, with 18 bases between them.

About this clone itself: Relative to the germline gene, one junction end is altered; a read error may explain this. The chain has TRBV4-2 and TRBJ1-2, with 9 positions matching TRBD1. The CDR3 sequence is 16 residues long. From germline, CDR1 is LGHNA and CDR2 YNFKEQ. The CDR3 loop is CASTQSPTGGVNGYTF. The CDR3 nucleotides are TGTGCCAGCACCCAATCACCAACAGGGGGCGTAAATGGCTACACCTTC.

V and J are TRBV27 and TRBJ2-1; a weak D match, TRBD2 (5 bases). The CDR3 has 15 amino acids. The germline V gene encodes CDR1 MNHEY and CDR2 SMNVEV (reference sequence). The ends were cut back, 4 bases at V and 5 bases at J, with 15 bases in the middle. CDR3 DNA: TGTGCCAGCAGTTCCCGGACTGAGCCAAACAATGAGCAGTTCTTC. Its protein is CASSSRTEPNNEQFF.

The chain couples TRBV28 to TRBJ2-2; maybe TRBD2 (6 bases). Trimming cost V 10 bases and J 0 bases, with 15 bases left between them. Germline V gene sequence: CDR1 MDHEN, CDR2 SYDVKM. This CDR3 is built from 15 residues. CDR3 sequence: CATIGSGANTGELFF. The CDR3 nucleotides are TGTGCCACCATCGGTAGCGGAGCGAACACCGGGGAGCTGTTTTTT.

The chain uses TRBV28 and TRBJ2-7; tentatively, D is TRBD2 (5 bases). The CDR3 runs 12 residues. Trimming stripped 0 bases from V and 9 bases from J, with 9 bases between. Germline V gene lookup returns CDR1 MDHEN and CDR2 SYDVKM. CDR3 sequence reads: CASSLWAGGQYF. As DNA, the CDR3 is TGTGCCAGCAGTTTATGGGCGGGCGGGCAGTACTTC.

The chain has TRBV7-9 and TRBJ2-1, with D possibly being TRBD1 (6 bases). V was pared by 6 bases and J by 7 bases, with 13 bases between. The germline V gene encodes CDR1 SEHNR and CDR2 FQNEAQ (reference sequence). The CDR3 consists of 13 residues. In DNA form, the CDR3 reads TGTGCCAGCAGTCAAGTACAGGGAAATGAGCAGTTCTTC. This encodes CASSQVQGNEQFF.

The chain recombines TRBV4-1 with TRBJ1-5, with D possibly being TRBD1 (5 bases). CDR1 is MGHRA and CDR2 is YSYEKL in the germline V gene. CDR3 length: 14 residues. V lost 1 base, J lost 4 bases, and 8 bases lay in between. The CDR3 region is CASSQGQNNQPQHF. CDR3 bases: TGCGCCAGCAGCCAAGGACAGAATAATCAGCCCCAGCATTTT.

The V call is TRBV21-1, the J call TRBJ1-1; the table's D call of TRBD1 was not tested on the DNA. TRBV21-1 is tagged as a pseudogene. The CDR3 is made up of 15 amino acids. The CDR3 region is CASTRADRGGAEAFF. The CDR3 region has the DNA TGTGCCAGCACCAGAGCCGACAGGGGAGGGGCTGAAGCTTTCTTT.

The genes are TRBV9 and TRBJ2-2; unclear D gene. The germline CDR1 and CDR2 sequences are SGDLS and YYNGEE. Trimming shortened V by 0 bases and J by 7 bases, and 7 bases separated the two germline ends. This CDR3 region has 13 residues. In DNA form, the CDR3 reads TGTGCCAGCAGCGTAGCTACTGTCGGGGAGCTGTTTTTT. It translates to CASSVATVGELFF.

This clone was recorded only once. The rearrangement joins TRBV10-3 to TRBJ2-5; D is perhaps TRBD1 (6 bases). Germline CDR1 and CDR2: ENHRY and SYGVKD. With 5 bases removed from V and 5 bases from J, the gap between germline ends came to 24 bases. The CDR3 runs to 17 residues. This CDR3 reads CAISTDRSRDFQETQYF. The CDR3 DNA follows: TGTGCCATCAGTACAGACAGGTCCCGGGATTTCCAGGAGACCCAGTACTTC.

This chain joins TRBV28 and TRBJ2-1; D uncertain. This CDR3 region has 13 residues. The germline gives CDR1 MDHEN, CDR2 SYDVKM. Trimming shortened V by 6 bases and J by 7 bases, and 13 bases separated the two germline ends. Written as DNA, the CDR3 is TGTGCCAGCAGATGGGCCGCCGGTAATGAGCAGTTCTTC. It encodes CASRWAAGNEQFF. The variable domain in full, completed from reference TRBV28 and TRBJ2-1, reads DVKVTQSSRYLVKRTGEKVFLECVQDMDHENMFWYRQDPGLGLRLIYFSYDVKMKEKGDIPEGYSVSREKKERFSLILESASTNQTSMYLCASRWAAGNEQFFGPGTRLTVL.

The rearrangement links TRBV7-9 to TRBJ2-7; D might be TRBD2 (7 bases). The CDR3 extends over 13 amino acids. Germline V gives CDR1 SEHNR, CDR2 FQNEAQ (reference sequence). The CDR3 spells CSSTGGGAYEQYF. Here the CDR3 DNA reads TGTTCCTCCACCGGAGGGGGGGCCTACGAGCAGTACTTC.

A few counts support this clone. This CDR3 reads CSVEDDRAGELFF. As DNA, the CDR3 is TGCAGCGTTGAAGATGACCGGGCCGGGGAGCTGTTTTTT. The J gene is TRBJ2-2, the V gene TRBV29-1, with D unresolved. Germline CDR1 SQVTM, CDR2 ANQGSEA. CDR3 length: 13 residues. The germline V and J ends were trimmed by 0 bases and 6 bases, with 8 bases remaining between them.

The chain couples TRBV7-9 to TRBJ1-4; TRBD1 aligns across 8 bases. The germline V gene encodes CDR1 SEHNR and CDR2 FQNEAQ (reference sequence). With 5 bases clipped from V and 5 bases from J, the junction kept 7 bases outside the gene matches. The CDR3 is made up of 15 amino acids. The CDR3 loop reads CASSVGTGLNEKLFF. The CDR3 DNA sequence: TGTGCCAGCAGCGTAGGGACAGGACTGAATGAAAAACTGTTTTTT.

This chain uses TRBV6-1 with TRBJ2-5; 8 bases match TRBD1. Matching the DNA end better, TRBJ2-7 makes the J call doubtful. Germline CDR1 and CDR2: MNHNS and SASEGT. The CDR3 is 14 residues long. CDR3 DNA sequence: TGTGCCAGCAGGGGGACAGGCAACTCCTACGAGCAGTACTTC. It encodes CASRGTGNSYEQYF.

This clone was recorded only once. The chain combines TRBV18 with TRBJ1-1, with 9 bases matching TRBD1. The CDR3 contains 14 residues. The V gene's germline CDR1 is KGHSH and CDR2 LQKENI. After removal of 4 bases from V and 4 bases from J, the junction contained 4 bases not matched to a gene. The CDR3 region is CASSRDRVATEAFF. The CDR3 nucleotides are TGTGCCAGCTCACGGGACAGGGTGGCCACTGAAGCTTTCTTT.

The gene calls are TRBV9 and TRBJ2-7, with TRBD2 matching 8 bases. Trimming took 4 bases from V and 3 from J; bases not matched to a gene: 9. Germline lookup yields CDR1 SGDLS and CDR2 YYNGEE. This CDR3 is 15 amino acids long. CDR3: CASSSGLAPNYEQYF. CDR3 sequence (DNA): TGTGCCAGCAGCTCCGGACTAGCACCTAACTACGAGCAGTACTTC. Variable domain in full (rest from reference TRBV9 and TRBJ2-7): DSGVTQTPKHLITATGQRVTLRCSPRSGDLSVYWYQQSLDQGLQFLIQYYNGEERAKGNILERFSAQQFPDLHSELNLSSLELGDSALYFCASSSGLAPNYEQYFGPGTRLTVT.

This clone was seen just once. Sequence at one end of the junction differs from germline and may be a read error. The chain is built from TRBV7-7 and TRBJ2-5; D ambiguous. Germline CDR1 and CDR2: SSHAT and FNYEAQ (reference sequence). The CDR3 runs 13 residues. The CDR3 DNA sequence: TGTGCTAGCAGCTTAGGAGAGAAAGAGACCCAGTACTTC. Its translation: CASSLGEKETQYF.

This chain joins TRBV9 and TRBJ2-1; 14 bases match TRBD2. Germline values: CDR1 SGDLS, CDR2 YYNGEE. With 4 bases clipped from V and 6 bases from J, the junction kept 3 bases outside the gene matches. The CDR3 is made up of 15 amino acids. The DNA for the CDR3 is TGTGCCAGCAGCCCCGGGACTAGCGGGAGCAATGAGCAGTTCTTC. Its translation: CASSPGTSGSNEQFF.

The chain recombines TRBV7-9 with TRBJ1-6; the D gene is possibly TRBD1 (6 bases). Germline lookup yields CDR1 SEHNR and CDR2 FQNEAQ (reference sequence). V lost 6 bases and J 10 bases, leaving 10 bases between the germline ends. This CDR3 region has 12 residues. CDR3 DNA sequence: TGTGCCAGCAGACAGGGTGGATCACCCCTCCACTTT. Translated: CASRQGGSPLHF.

The chain carries TRBV18 and TRBJ1-2, with 8 nucleotides matching TRBD1. After removal of 3 bases from V and 3 bases from J, the junction contained 6 bases not matched to a gene. The CDR3 spans 15 residues. The germline gives CDR1 KGHSH, CDR2 LQKENI. CDR3 DNA sequence: TGTGCCAGCTCACCGGACAGGGTTTCCGACTATGGCTACACCTTC. This translates into CASSPDRVSDYGYTF.

J is TRBJ1-2 and V is TRBV7-2; D possibly corresponds to TRBD1 (6 bases). V was cut by 5 bases and J by 0 bases, with 19 bases left in between. The CDR3 has 17 residues. Germline CDR1 is SGHTA and CDR2 is FQGNSA. The CDR3 is CASSQLGGATPNYGYTF. As DNA, the CDR3 is TGTGCCAGCAGCCAACTGGGGGGGGCAACACCTAACTATGGCTACACCTTC.

The rearrangement joins TRBV30 to TRBJ1-5; D unresolved. Germline V CDR1 and CDR2: GTSNPN, SVGIG (reference sequence). The CDR3 consists of 13 residues. Trimming took off 1 base at V and 2 bases at J, with 6 bases between the two ends. CDR3 coding DNA: TGTGCCTGGAGTGGCCGGGGCAATCAGCCCCAGCATTTT. Amino acid sequence: CAWSGRGNQPQHF.

A few counts support this clone. The chain couples TRBV4-3 to TRBJ1-1; D perhaps matches TRBD1 (6 bases). This CDR3 contains 14 residues. Germline V gene lookup returns CDR1 LGHNA and CDR2 YSLEER. V lost 0 bases, J lost 11 bases, and 16 bases lay in between. The CDR3 spells CASSQDSRGIGAFF. DNA for the CDR3: TGCGCCAGCAGCCAAGATAGTAGGGGGATTGGCGCTTTCTTT.

This chain joins TRBV2 and TRBJ2-7; tentative D call: TRBD1 (6 bases). This CDR3 contains 15 residues. In germline, CDR1 is SNHLY, CDR2 FYNNEI. V was clipped by 5 bases and J by 4 bases, with 18 bases between them. The CDR3 nucleotides are TGTGCCAGCAGTCCTCCCAACAGGGAAAGGTACGAGCAGTACTTC. This codes for CASSPPNRERYEQYF.

V is TRBV19 and J is TRBJ2-5, with 12 bases lining up with TRBD2. With V trimmed by 2 bases and J by 5 bases, 9 bases remained unmatched. The CDR3 loop spans 17 amino acids. Germline loops: CDR1 LNHDA, CDR2 SQIVND (reference sequence). CDR3 in DNA: TGTGCCAGTAGTATACATGGGACTAGCGGGTCAGCGGAGACCCAGTACTTC. It is translated as CASSIHGTSGSAETQYF.

The chain uses TRBV7-2 and TRBJ1-2; TRBD1 agrees at 8 bases. V lost 1 base and J lost 7; bases outside the gene matches: 5. Germline V lookup: CDR1 SGHTA, CDR2 FQGNSA. The CDR3 covers 14 residues. The chain's CDR3 is CASSLETGEGGYTF. In DNA form, the CDR3 reads TGTGCCAGCAGCTTAGAGACAGGGGAAGGTGGCTACACCTTC.